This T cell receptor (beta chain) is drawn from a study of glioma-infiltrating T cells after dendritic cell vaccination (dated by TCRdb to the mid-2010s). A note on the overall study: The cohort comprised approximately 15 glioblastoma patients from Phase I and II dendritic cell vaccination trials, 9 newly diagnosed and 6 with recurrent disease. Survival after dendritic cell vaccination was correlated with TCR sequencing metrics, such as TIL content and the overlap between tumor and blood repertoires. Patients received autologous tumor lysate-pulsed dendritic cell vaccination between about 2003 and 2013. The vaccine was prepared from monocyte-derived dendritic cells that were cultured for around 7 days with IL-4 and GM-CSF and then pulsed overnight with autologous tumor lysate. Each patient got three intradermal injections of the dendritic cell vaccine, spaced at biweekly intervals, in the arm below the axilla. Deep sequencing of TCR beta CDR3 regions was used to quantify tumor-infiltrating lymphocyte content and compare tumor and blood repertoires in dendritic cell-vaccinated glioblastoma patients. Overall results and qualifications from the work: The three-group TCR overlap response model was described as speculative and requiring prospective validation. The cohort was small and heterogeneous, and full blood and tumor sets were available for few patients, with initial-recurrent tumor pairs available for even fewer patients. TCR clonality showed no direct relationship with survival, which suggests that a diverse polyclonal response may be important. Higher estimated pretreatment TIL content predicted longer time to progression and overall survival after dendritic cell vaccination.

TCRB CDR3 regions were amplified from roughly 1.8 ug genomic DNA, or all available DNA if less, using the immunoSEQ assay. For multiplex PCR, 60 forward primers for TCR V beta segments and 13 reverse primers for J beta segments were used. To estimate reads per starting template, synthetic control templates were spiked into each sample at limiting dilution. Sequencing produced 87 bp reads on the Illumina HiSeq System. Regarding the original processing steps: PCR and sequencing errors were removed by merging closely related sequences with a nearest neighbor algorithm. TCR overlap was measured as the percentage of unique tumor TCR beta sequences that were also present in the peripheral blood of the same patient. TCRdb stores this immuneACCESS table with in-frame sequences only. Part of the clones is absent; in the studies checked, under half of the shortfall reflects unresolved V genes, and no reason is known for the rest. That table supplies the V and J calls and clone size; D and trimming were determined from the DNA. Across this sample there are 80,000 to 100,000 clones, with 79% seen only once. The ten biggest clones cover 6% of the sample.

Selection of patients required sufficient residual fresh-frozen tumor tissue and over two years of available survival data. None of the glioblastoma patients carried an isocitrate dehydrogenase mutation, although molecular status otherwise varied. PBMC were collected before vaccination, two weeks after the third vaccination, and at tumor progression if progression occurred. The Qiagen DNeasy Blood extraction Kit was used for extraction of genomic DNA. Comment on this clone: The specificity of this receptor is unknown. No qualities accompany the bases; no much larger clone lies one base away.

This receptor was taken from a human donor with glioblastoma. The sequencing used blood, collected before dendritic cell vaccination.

CDR3 region: CASSHWTGGPYEQYF. The bases read TGTGCCAGCAGCCACTGGACAGGGGGTCCCTACGAGCAGTACTTC. The V and J segments used are TRBV7-8 and TRBJ2-7; TRBD1 fits 10 bases in the junction. The germline V end is reduced by 5 bases and the J end by 2 bases; junction bases left unmatched: 6. Including the terminal cysteine and phenylalanine, the CDR3 comprises 15 residues. Here the CDR3 DNA is all that survives: 45 bases in frame from base 1. CDR1 and CDR2, looked up from the germline V gene, are SGHVS and FQNEAQ.